These T cell receptor beta chains were read from a single sample in a study of cytomegalovirus exposure and HLA in healthy donors. The method was immunoSEQ multiplex PCR; TCRdb's version includes in-frame clones alone and lacks a portion of them. Here the sample spans fewer than 150,000 clones, more than 75% being singletons. The sequenced sample consisted of PBMCs. These receptors all come from a man aged 18-30 years in good health and CMV-seronegative. The CDR3 runs from the conserved cysteine through the conserved F or W. A D gene is named only where the DNA matches it firmly. Some rows have no size entry. The others give once, few or many, or a class for an expanded clone.

j_call	d_call	v_call	clone_size	cdr3_nt	cdr3_aa
TRBJ2-3	.	TRBV5-4	.	TGTGCCAGCAGCTTCCGACGGGAGACCAGCACAGATACGCAGTATTTT	CASSFRRETSTDTQYF
TRBJ2-7	TRBD2	TRBV2	.	TGTGCCAGCAGAGGAGGAGCGGGGTCCTACGAGCAGTACTTC	CASRGGAGSYEQYF
TRBJ2-7	TRBD1	TRBV30	.	TGTGCCTGGAGACGAATAGGGACAGGGTCTGACGAGCAGTACTTC	CAWRRIGTGSDEQYF
TRBJ2-7	.	TRBV9	.	TGTGCCAGCAGCGTAGGAGGTAGCGGATCCTACGAGCAGTACTTC	CASSVGGSGSYEQYF
TRBJ2-7	.	TRBV2	.	TGTGCCAGCAGGGAAACAGAATACGAGCAGTACTTC	CASRETEYEQYF
TRBJ2-1	TRBD2	TRBV19	.	TGTGCCAGTAGTATAGTGGGGACTAGCGGGGTTTTGTACAATGAGCAGTTCTTC	CASSIVGTSGVLYNEQFF
TRBJ2-7	TRBD1	TRBV5-6	.	TGTGCCAGCAGCTTGATCGGGACAGGGTACCACGAGCAGTACTTC	CASSLIGTGYHEQYF
TRBJ2-1	TRBD2	TRBV19	.	TGTGCCAGTAGTAAGTTCCGACTAGCTGACTTCTCCTACAATGAGCAGTTCTTC	CASSKFRLADFSYNEQFF
TRBJ1-4	.	TRBV5-6	.	TGTGCCAGCAGCAGGGGTGGGGCGACTAATGAAAAACTGTTTTTT	CASSRGGATNEKLFF
TRBJ2-1	TRBD1	TRBV7-9	.	TGTGCCAGCAGCTTAAAGGGACAGGGACACAATGAGCAGTTCTTC	CASSLKGQGHNEQFF
TRBJ2-1	TRBD2	TRBV6-5	.	TGTGCCAGCACCTCCGGACTAGTTGGAAGTGAGCAGTTCTTC	CASTSGLVGSEQFF
TRBJ1-2	TRBD1	TRBV30	.	TGTGCCTGCATCCCAGGGGGCGGCGGTGGCTACACCTTC	CACIPGGGGGYTF
TRBJ2-7	.	TRBV9	.	TGTGCCAGCAGCGTAGGACAGTTCCCCTACGAGCAGTACTTC	CASSVGQFPYEQYF
TRBJ1-2	.	TRBV5-8	.	TGTGCCACCCGCCGGCGACCGGGATTCGATGGCTACACCTTC	CATRRRPGFDGYTF
TRBJ2-2	TRBD1	TRBV9	.	TGTGCCAGCAGCGGGACAGGGGTCACCGGGGAGCTGTTTTTT	CASSGTGVTGELFF
TRBJ2-3	TRBD2	TRBV7-8	.	TGTGCCAGCAGCCCTCGACTTAGCGGGGCGGGCACAGATACGCAGTATTTT	CASSPRLSGAGTDTQYF
TRBJ1-4	TRBD1	TRBV6-5	.	TGTGCCAGCAGTCGACAGGGCGGTAATGAAAAACTGTTTTTT	CASSRQGGNEKLFF
TRBJ1-1	.	TRBV7-2	.	TGTGCCAGCAGCTTAGCTACTGAGAACACTGAAGCTTTCTTT	CASSLATENTEAFF
TRBJ1-4	TRBD1	TRBV4-1	.	TGCGCCAGCAGCCAAGATGAATACAGGGGGGCAACAACTAATGAAAAACTGTTTTTT	CASSQDEYRGATTNEKLFF
TRBJ1-2	.	TRBV30	.	TGTGCCTGGAAAGGGGCAGCCAGCTATGGCTACACCTTC	CAWKGAASYGYTF
TRBJ1-6	.	TRBV4-2	few	TGTGCCAGCAGCCAAGCAGGAAATTCACCCCTCCACTTT	CASSQAGNSPLHF
TRBJ2-7	.	TRBV10-1	.	TGCGCCAGCAGTGGAGGGGACTTTGGTCCCTACGAGCAGTACTTC	CASSGGDFGPYEQYF
TRBJ2-3	.	TRBV25-1	.	TGTGCCAGCAGTGAATCGAAGACAGGTTCGGGCACAGATACGCAGTATTTT	CASSESKTGSGTDTQYF
TRBJ2-2	.	TRBV12-5	.	TGTGCTAGTGGTTTGGTACAGATCACCGGGGAGCTGTTTTTT	CASGLVQITGELFF
TRBJ2-2	.	TRBV6-1	once	TGTGCCAGCAGGGCCAGGCGGAACACCGGGGAGCTGTTTTTT	CASRARRNTGELFF
TRBJ1-2	.	TRBV4-2	.	TGTGCCAGCAAGCAGCGTTGGCGGAGTAACTATGGCTACACCTTC	CASKQRWRSNYGYTF
TRBJ2-5	TRBD2	TRBV2	.	TGTGCCAGCAGTGTGTCCGACGCGGGAGGGGAGACCCAGTACTTC	CASSVSDAGGETQYF
TRBJ2-7	.	TRBV5-1	.	TGCGCCAGCAGCTTGGTGTCTCCGGGGTACGAGCAGTACTTC	CASSLVSPGYEQYF
TRBJ2-1	TRBD2	TRBV5-1	.	TGCGCCAGCAGCACCGGGACTAGCACCAAAGAGCAGTTCTTC	CASSTGTSTKEQFF
TRBJ1-5	.	TRBV19	.	TGTGCCAGTATGCCGGGGGGCGAGAATCAGCCCCAGCATTTT	CASMPGGENQPQHF
TRBJ2-5	TRBD2	TRBV7-7	.	TGTGCTAGCAGCCGGACGACTAGCGGGGGCCCCCCGACCCAGTACTTC	CASSRTTSGGPPTQYF
TRBJ1-1	TRBD1	TRBV18	.	TGTGCCAGCTCACCCTCAGACAGGGTCAACACTGAAGCTTTCTTT	CASSPSDRVNTEAFF
TRBJ1-4	.	TRBV19	.	TGTGCCAGTAGTATCCTCTCGACTAGCGGGGGGGCCAAACTGTTTTTT	CASSILSTSGGAKLFF
TRBJ1-4	.	TRBV6-1	.	TGTGCCAGCAGTGAAGGGGGACTAACTAATGAAAAACTGTTTTTT	CASSEGGLTNEKLFF
TRBJ2-1	TRBD2	TRBV2	.	TGTGCCAGCAGTGATGGGCTAGCGGGGGTTGATGAGCAGTTCTTC	CASSDGLAGVDEQFF
TRBJ1-3	.	TRBV5-1	.	TGCGCCAGCAGCACCCAGGGAGGAAGCTATGGAAACACCATATATTTT	CASSTQGGSYGNTIYF
TRBJ1-5	.	TRBV2	.	TGTGCCAGCGAACTATCCTATGACGGTAGCAATCAGCCCCAGCATTTT	CASELSYDGSNQPQHF
TRBJ1-2	TRBD1	TRBV18	.	TGTGCCAGCTCACCGACGGACAGGGGGCCGGGCTACACCTTC	CASSPTDRGPGYTF
TRBJ2-7	TRBD1	TRBV6-1	.	TGTGCCAGCAAAGACAGGGTTAGCTACGAGCAGTACTTC	CASKDRVSYEQYF
TRBJ2-1	TRBD2	TRBV7-9	once	TGTGCCAGCAGCCCAGGACTAGCGGGAGGAGCTGAGCAGTTCTTC	CASSPGLAGGAEQFF
TRBJ2-7	TRBD1	TRBV11-3	.	TGTGCCAGCAGCTTAATACAGGGGAACGAGCAGTACTTC	CASSLIQGNEQYF
TRBJ1-5	TRBD1	TRBV7-8	.	TGTGCCAGCAGCCCGAGGACAGGGGGCAATCAGCCCCAGCATTTT	CASSPRTGGNQPQHF
TRBJ2-1	.	TRBV5-4	.	TGTGCCAGCAGCTTGGGCGGGCCACCACAGTTCTTC	CASSLGGPPQFF
TRBJ1-2	.	TRBV7-2	.	TGTGCCAGCAGCCCCGGGGGATCGAACTATGGCTACACCTTC	CASSPGGSNYGYTF
TRBJ2-3	TRBD2	TRBV9	.	TGTGCCAGCAGCGTGGGGCTAGCGGGAGGGATAAGCACAGATACGCAGTATTTT	CASSVGLAGGISTDTQYF
TRBJ2-1	.	TRBV7-2	.	TGTGCCAGCAGCTTAGCGCGCAGCGGCACCTACAATGAGCAGTTCTTC	CASSLARSGTYNEQFF
TRBJ2-7	TRBD1	TRBV25-1	.	TGTGCCAGCAGTGCCGGGACAGGATCCTACGAGCAGTACTTC	CASSAGTGSYEQYF
TRBJ1-5	.	TRBV5-6	.	TGTGCCAGCAGCGTCTACACAAATCGGGATCAGCCCCAGCATTTT	CASSVYTNRDQPQHF
TRBJ2-5	.	TRBV5-1	.	TGCGCCAGCAAGCCCCCGGAGTACCAAGAGACCCAGTACTTC	CASKPPEYQETQYF
TRBJ1-2	.	TRBV6-1	.	TGTGCCAGCAGTGATATGGGGGCTCACTATGGCTACACCTTC	CASSDMGAHYGYTF
TRBJ1-1	.	TRBV6-5	.	TGTGCCAGCAGTTACTCCGTCAGGGTTGTCGGCACTGAAGCTTTCTTT	CASSYSVRVVGTEAFF
TRBJ2-3	.	TRBV29-1	.	TGCAGCGGGAGGACGGTTAGCACAGATACGCAGTATTTT	CSGRTVSTDTQYF